This T cell receptor (beta chain) was found in a study of regulatory T cells in long-lasting Graves disease. Study-level information: Persistent Graves' disease denoted over 5 years of antithyroid drugs plus positive TSH receptor antibodies. Study conclusions and caveats: In persistent patients, shared public clonotypes (more than 2,500) outnumbered those in new patients (about 1,000). Newly diagnosed patients had higher TCR diversity than persistent Graves' patients did.

Concerning this clonotype itself: Its target is not known.

Time point of the sample: persistent/refractory GD, antithyroid drugs over 5 years with positive TRAb. RNA from PBMCs was the source of the TCR library. Arm-PCR of CDR3 regions and iRepertoire HTBI primers were the basis on which TCR beta libraries were built. One entry per CDR3 protein results from TCRdb running MiXCR on the multiplex PCR reads. The table records over 300,000 distinct CDR3 sequences, 15% to 20% of them present only once. CDR3 length: 14 amino acids. After removal of 5 bases from V and 4 bases from J, the junction contained 5 bases not matched to a gene. Per the germline V gene, CDR1 is ENHRY and CDR2 is SYGVKD.

V and J are TRBV10-3 and TRBJ1-5; TRBD1 matches 7 bases. The source of this sequence is a female donor with Graves disease. The sample here was peripheral blood mononuclear cells (PBMCs), taken when the disease was refractory, from a patient treated with antithyroid drugs. The CDR3, as DNA: TGTGCCATCAGTCCGACAGGGAGGAATCAGCCCCAGCATTTT. Translating it yields CAISPTGRNQPQHF.